This T cell receptor beta chain was obtained from a study of cytomegalovirus exposure and HLA in healthy donors. 13 Jbeta primers and 60 Vbeta primers were used for the PCR. Assay used: immunoSEQ multiplex PCR; TCRdb lists only in-frame clones, some missing. Counted here are some 200,000 clones, around 83% occurring once; the ten biggest clones make up over 1.5%. CDR3 length: 14 residues. V shed 3 bases and J shed 6 bases, with 11 bases lying between them. CDR1 is MNHNY and CDR2 is SVGAGI in the germline V gene (reference sequence). Comment on this clone: Its target is unknown.

Study-wide results and caveats: In a later analysis, specific HLA alleles were associated with more than 15,000 TCR beta sequences at a 0.05 false discovery rate.

What was sequenced was PBMCs. This clonotype was sampled from a man in his forties or fifties in good health and CMV-seronegative. The J gene is TRBJ1-4, the V gene TRBV6-6; D perhaps matches TRBD1 (5 bases). CDR3 nucleotides: TGTGCCAGCAGTTATAGGGGCAGTGATGAAAAACTGTTTTTT. Protein product: CASSYRGSDEKLFF.